This TCR beta chain was sequenced during a study of T cell repertoires in cytomegalovirus infection. The overall study: Carrying CMV and the relevant HLA type showed in public TCR beta signatures.

Findings and caveats of the study: Carriers of CMV and the relevant HLA type were discriminated by public TCR beta frequency. There were HLA-C-restricted CMV-specific TCR beta clonotypes dominating the ex vivo response.

The CDR3 consists of 13 residues. J was trimmed by 6 bases and V by 6 bases; bases with no gene match: 7. Germline lookup yields CDR1 SQVTM and CDR2 ANQGSEA. TCRdb re-called the reads through MiXCR, storing one row per CDR3 protein. The repertoire holds some 220,000 distinct CDR3 sequences, with about 12% as singletons. The sample holds a few counts of this clonotype. Antigen: not known. Sequencing was carried out using PBMCs. The chain links TRBV29-1 to TRBJ1-4; 7 nucleotides align to TRBD1. The receptor comes from a human donor in good health (CMV status not recorded). Some clones in this sample may be carry-over from other donors' samples. CDR3 DNA sequence: TGCAGCGTCGCGGCAGGGGGGGATGAAAAACTGTTTTTT. Encoded protein: CSVAAGGDEKLFF.